This T cell receptor beta chain was recorded in a study of a mutant IDH1 vaccine in newly diagnosed glioma. About the research overall: The start of vaccination came 4-6 weeks after radiotherapy alone, or with temozolomide cycles. Patients arrived already treated with radiotherapy, temozolomide, or both, most having had both.

Details on this clone: Its antigen is still unknown.

Germline trimming cut 5 bases from V and 5 bases from J; bases unmatched to any gene: 10. In germline, CDR1 is MDHEN, CDR2 SYDVKM. The CDR3 is 15 residues long. Documented time point: week 23, last vaccination. Doses consisted of 300 ug of mutant IDH1 20-mer peptide each, paired with topical imiquimod. Only in-frame clones appear in the TCRdb table, and some are missing; sequencing was by immunoSEQ multiplex PCR. Among 35,000 to 40,000 clones listed, roughly four fifths were seen once. The source of this sequence is a middle-aged man with glioma. The material was PBMCs, obtained from a glioma patient whose treatment included an IDH1 peptide vaccine. This chain joins TRBV28 and TRBJ2-7; 9 bases line up with TRBD1. The CDR3 DNA reads TGTGCCAGCAGTCCTGGGACAGGGTCTAGACACGAGCAGTACTTC. It codes for CASSPGTGSRHEQYF.